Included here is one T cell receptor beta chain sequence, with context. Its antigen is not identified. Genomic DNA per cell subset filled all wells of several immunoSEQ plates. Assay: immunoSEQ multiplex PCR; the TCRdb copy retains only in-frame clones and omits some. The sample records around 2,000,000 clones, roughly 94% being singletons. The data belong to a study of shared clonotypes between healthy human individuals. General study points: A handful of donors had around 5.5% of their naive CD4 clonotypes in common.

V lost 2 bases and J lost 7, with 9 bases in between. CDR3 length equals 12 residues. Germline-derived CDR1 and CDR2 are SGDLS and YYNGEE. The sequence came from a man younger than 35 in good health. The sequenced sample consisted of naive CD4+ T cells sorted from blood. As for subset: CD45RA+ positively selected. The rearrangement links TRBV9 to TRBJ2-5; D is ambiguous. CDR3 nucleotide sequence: TGTGCCAGCAGCGTTAGCTCGGGGACCCAGTACTTC. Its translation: CASSVSSGTQYF.